The next 25 T cell receptor beta chains were all read from a single sample in a study of blood T cell repertoires in COVID-19. Sequenced by immunoSEQ multiplex PCR; TCRdb stores in-frame clones only, minus some. This table has about 170,000 clones, around 90% appearing once. Sequencing was done on a sample of peripheral blood. The receptor source for this set is a man between 50 and 59 years old who had recovered from COVID-19.

The J gene is TRBJ2-3, the V gene TRBV3-1 (or the pseudogene TRBV3-2); 7 nucleotides align to TRBD1. CDR3 length: 16 amino acids. J was trimmed by 0 bases and V by 5 bases; bases with no gene match: 8. Germline V gene sequence: CDR1 LGHDT, CDR2 YNNKEL (reference sequence). The CDR3 is CASSCEQGPSTDTQYF. CDR3 in DNA: TGTGCCAGCAGCTGCGAACAGGGGCCTAGCACAGATACGCAGTATTTT.

This clone was recorded once. V and J are TRBV7-3 and TRBJ2-2, with unresolved D. The CDR3 spans 14 residues. CDR1 is SGHTA and CDR2 is FQGTGA in the germline V gene. The V end was cut by 0 bases, the J end by 3 bases, with 5 bases between. The CDR3 DNA follows: TGTGCCAGCAGCTTAACACTCTACACCGGGGAGCTGTTTTTT. Amino acids: CASSLTLYTGELFF.

For the CDR3, the DNA is TGTGCCAGCAGCACTAGAAGGCAGCTCGACACAGATACGCAGTATTTT. Amino acid sequence: CASSTRRQLDTDTQYF. The rearrangement joins TRBV7-9 to TRBJ2-3, with D possibly being TRBD2 (5 bases). Germline V CDR1 and CDR2: SEHNR, FQNEAQ (reference sequence). The germline V and J ends were trimmed by 5 bases and 2 bases, with 17 bases remaining between them. This CDR3 is 16 amino acids long.

This clone was counted between two and nine times. The CDR3 loop is CASIRTGDHEQYF. CDR3 bases: TGTGCCAGCATTCGGACAGGGGACCACGAGCAGTACTTC. V is TRBV18 and J is TRBJ2-7; TRBD1 matches at 9 bases. CDR1 is KGHSH and CDR2 is LQKENI in the germline V gene. The CDR3 loop spans 13 amino acids. The junction had 7 bases not matched to a gene; V was cut back by 8 bases and J by 5 bases.

This sequence joins TRBV7-3 and TRBJ2-1; 9 bases are a match to TRBD2. V trimming: 9 bases; J trimming: 0 bases; junction bases outside the gene matches: 6. Germline V gene lookup returns CDR1 SGHTA and CDR2 FQGTGA. CDR3 length: 15 residues. CDR3 nucleotide sequence: TGTGCCAGTCGAGCGGGGGGACTCTCCTACAATGAGCAGTTCTTC. This sequence encodes CASRAGGLSYNEQFF.

The rearrangement links TRBV9 to TRBJ2-1; 12 bases fit TRBD1. Germline CDR1 reads SGDLS; CDR2 reads YYNGEE. The J segment lost 9 bases and the V segment lost 4 bases, leaving 8 bases of the junction unmatched. The CDR3 loop spans 15 amino acids. The CDR3 here is CASSPRDRGRVEQFF. CDR3 coding DNA: TGTGCCAGCAGCCCACGGGACAGGGGGCGCGTTGAGCAGTTCTTC.

V usage is TRBV29-1 and J usage is TRBJ1-1; D is perhaps TRBD1 (5 bases). The V end lost 5 bases, the J end lost 3 bases, and 16 bases lay between the germline ends. There are 14 residues in the CDR3. Germline loops: CDR1 SQVTM, CDR2 ANQGSEA. The CDR3 loop reads CSVPGFNGDTEAFF. Here the CDR3 DNA reads TGCAGCGTTCCAGGGTTTAATGGCGACACTGAAGCTTTCTTT.

The rearrangement uses TRBV7-3 and TRBJ2-7; 9 bases map to TRBD1. Per germline, CDR1 SGHTA and CDR2 FQGTGA. This CDR3 comprises 16 residues. J gave up 5 bases and V 4 bases, and 12 bases lay outside the gene matches. The CDR3 DNA sequence: TGTGCCAGCAGCTCCAACCGGGACAGGGTAAACCACGAGCAGTACTTC. As protein: CASSSNRDRVNHEQYF.

This rearrangement joins TRBV11-2 to TRBJ1-1; tentative D call: TRBD1 (5 bases). This CDR3 is built from 14 residues. CDR1 is SGHAT and CDR2 is FQNNGV in the germline V gene. The V and J ends lost 3 bases and 1 base respectively, with 9 bases between them. The CDR3 coding sequence is TGTGCCAGCAGCTTCTGGCAGGGGAACACTGAAGCTTTCTTT. Its protein product is CASSFWQGNTEAFF.

The gene calls are TRBV7-2 and TRBJ2-7; D might be TRBD2 (6 bases). Trimming left V 4 bases short and J 6 bases short, with 13 bases between. This CDR3 is built from 13 residues. Germline V gene lookup returns CDR1 SGHTA and CDR2 FQGNSA. The CDR3, as DNA: TGTGCCAGCAGCTCCGTCGGGGGAGGCGAGCAGTACTTC. This gives the protein CASSSVGGGEQYF. The full variable domain, in which reference TRBV7-2 and TRBJ2-7 provide the parts outside the CDR3, is GAGVSQSPSNKVTEKGKDVELRCDPISGHTALYWYRQSLGQGLEFLIYFQGNSAPDKSGLPSDRFSAERTGGSVSTLTIQRTQQEDSAVYLCASSSVGGGEQYFGPGTRLTVT.

The chain combines TRBV7-9 with TRBJ1-5; D call uncertain. Germline V gene sequence: CDR1 SEHNR, CDR2 FQNEAQ (reference sequence). With 0 bases removed from V and 4 bases from J, the gap between germline ends came to 10 bases. This CDR3 spans 15 amino acids. The CDR3 sequence: CASSLADRRNQPQHF. The CDR3 DNA follows: TGTGCCAGCAGCTTAGCAGATAGGCGGAATCAGCCCCAGCATTTT.

The chain links TRBV27 to TRBJ2-1; maybe TRBD2 (6 bases). Germline V gene lookup returns CDR1 MNHEY and CDR2 SMNVEV (reference sequence). The CDR3 length is 16 residues. The V gene lost 8 bases and the J gene lost 7 bases, with 24 bases spanning the gap. CDR3 DNA: TGTGCCAGCGCCTTGGATTTAAGCGGGCCTAGAAATGAGCAGTTCTTC. Residues: CASALDLSGPRNEQFF.

The V call is TRBV6-5, the J call TRBJ2-7; 8 nucleotides line up with TRBD1. J gave up 7 bases and V 6 bases, and 14 bases lay outside the gene matches. Germline V lookup: CDR1 MNHEY, CDR2 SVGAGI. CDR3 length: 15 amino acids. The CDR3: CASRDQQGAQKEQYF. In nucleotides, the CDR3 is TGTGCCAGCAGAGACCAGCAGGGGGCCCAGAAAGAGCAGTACTTC.

The V gene is TRBV7-2, the J gene TRBJ2-1, with 7 bases identical to TRBD2. Losses at the gene ends were 1 base for V and 6 bases for J; bases not matched to a gene: 9. This CDR3 is 16 amino acids long. Germline CDR1 is SGHTA and CDR2 is FQGNSA. The CDR3 region has the DNA TGTGCCAGCAGCTTAGGGGTTAACTGGGAGGGCAATGAGCAGTTCTTC. Encoded protein: CASSLGVNWEGNEQFF.

The chain uses TRBV7-2 and TRBJ1-6, with D maybe TRBD1 (6 bases). V lost 6 bases to trimming and J lost 7 bases, with 22 bases between them. This CDR3 has 17 amino acids. Germline CDR1 SGHTA, CDR2 FQGNSA. The CDR3 nucleotides read TGTGCCAGCAGACTTACCGTGGGGGGGGCGCGGAATTCACCCCTCCACTTT. Translating it yields CASRLTVGGARNSPLHF.

The chain uses TRBV2 and TRBJ2-1; TRBD2 aligns across 12 bases. The CDR3 runs to 16 residues. Per the germline V gene, CDR1 is SNHLY and CDR2 is FYNNEI. The V and J ends lost 1 base and 8 bases, in that order; junction bases with no gene match: 6. The CDR3 here is CASSEVGLAGRDEQFF. The DNA of the CDR3 is TGTGCCAGCAGTGAAGTAGGACTAGCGGGAAGGGATGAGCAGTTCTTC.

The chain recombines TRBV5-1 with TRBJ2-5; 11 nucleotides agree with TRBD2. This CDR3 spans 16 amino acids. V gave up 2 bases and J gave up 2 bases; unmatched junction bases: 5. Germline V gives CDR1 SGHRS, CDR2 YFSETQ. The CDR3 is CASSLVGLAGQETQYF. The CDR3 coding sequence is TGCGCCAGCAGCTTAGTAGGACTAGCGGGTCAAGAGACCCAGTACTTC.

The V gene is TRBV7-2, the J gene TRBJ2-3; TRBD2 agrees at 12 bases. J was trimmed by 2 bases and V by 4 bases; bases with no gene match: 7. The CDR3 is 17 residues long. Germline lookup yields CDR1 SGHTA and CDR2 FQGNSA. CDR3 region: CASSYRLAGVVTDTQYF. The DNA for the CDR3 is TGTGCCAGCAGCTACCGACTAGCGGGGGTAGTCACAGATACGCAGTATTTT. Full variable domain (remainder filled in from reference TRBV7-2 and TRBJ2-3): GAGVSQSPSNKVTEKGKDVELRCDPISGHTALYWYRQSLGQGLEFLIYFQGNSAPDKSGLPSDRFSAERTGGSVSTLTIQRTQQEDSAVYLCASSYRLAGVVTDTQYFGPGTRLTVL.

The CDR3, as DNA: TGTGCCAGCAGTACAGGGGGCGGCTATGGCTACACCTTC. It specifies CASSTGGGYGYTF. V gene TRBV6-5 combines with J gene TRBJ1-2; 9 bases are shared with TRBD1. CDR1 and CDR2 (germline): MNHEY, SVGAGI. CDR3 length: 13 residues. The V and J ends lost 5 bases and 4 bases, in that order; junction bases with no gene match: 2.

The V gene is TRBV7-2, the J gene TRBJ2-4; 10 positions match TRBD2. V lost 2 bases to trimming and J lost 0 bases; unmatched junction nucleotides: 7. Germline V lookup: CDR1 SGHTA, CDR2 FQGNSA. The CDR3 has 18 residues. The CDR3 spells CASSLSPLAGLAKNIQYF. The CDR3 DNA reads TGTGCCAGCAGCTTATCTCCACTAGCGGGACTAGCCAAAAACATTCAGTACTTC.

The chain uses TRBV9 and TRBJ1-1; 7 bases are shared with TRBD1. V lost 2 bases, J lost 1 base, and 5 bases stayed unmatched. Germline CDR1 is SGDLS and CDR2 is YYNGEE. This CDR3 has 15 amino acids. CDR3 sequence reads: CASSVGNRGNTEAFF. CDR3 nucleotides: TGTGCCAGCAGCGTGGGGAACAGGGGGAACACTGAAGCTTTCTTT.

The V and J genes are TRBV4-3 and TRBJ1-4; D is possibly TRBD1 (5 bases). The V end lost 0 bases, the J end lost 7 bases, and 15 bases lay between the germline ends. CDR1 LGHNA and CDR2 YSLEER come from the germline V gene. The CDR3 consists of 16 residues. In nucleotides, the CDR3 is TGCGCCAGCAGCCAAGATACCATGGGTAGGGGTGAAAAACTGTTTTTT. Translated: CASSQDTMGRGEKLFF.

This clone was detected only once. V is TRBV19 and J is TRBJ2-7; D unclear. The V and J ends lost 5 bases and 5 bases respectively, with 13 bases between them. Germline assignment: CDR1 LNHDA and CDR2 SQIVND (reference sequence). This CDR3 region has 13 residues. The CDR3 is CASSADRKHEQYF. The CDR3 DNA follows: TGTGCCAGTAGTGCGGATAGAAAGCACGAGCAGTACTTC.

In this sample, this clone turned up once. V is TRBV2 and J is TRBJ1-6; 11 bases map to TRBD1. The trim removed 6 bases at V and 7 bases at J, leaving 5 bases unmatched. The CDR3 spans 15 residues. Germline V CDR1 and CDR2: SNHLY, FYNNEI. CDR3 residues: CASSPRTGGNSPLHF. The CDR3 DNA reads as TGTGCCAGCAGCCCCCGGACAGGGGGCAATTCACCCCTCCACTTT.

This sequence joins TRBV21-1 and TRBJ2-7; TRBD2, the D gene given by the table, was not confirmed from the DNA. TRBV21-1 has pseudogene status. The CDR3 is 13 residues long. CDR3 region: CASTPVASYEQYF. In DNA form, the CDR3 reads TGTGCCAGCACCCCGGTAGCTAGCTACGAGCAGTACTTC.